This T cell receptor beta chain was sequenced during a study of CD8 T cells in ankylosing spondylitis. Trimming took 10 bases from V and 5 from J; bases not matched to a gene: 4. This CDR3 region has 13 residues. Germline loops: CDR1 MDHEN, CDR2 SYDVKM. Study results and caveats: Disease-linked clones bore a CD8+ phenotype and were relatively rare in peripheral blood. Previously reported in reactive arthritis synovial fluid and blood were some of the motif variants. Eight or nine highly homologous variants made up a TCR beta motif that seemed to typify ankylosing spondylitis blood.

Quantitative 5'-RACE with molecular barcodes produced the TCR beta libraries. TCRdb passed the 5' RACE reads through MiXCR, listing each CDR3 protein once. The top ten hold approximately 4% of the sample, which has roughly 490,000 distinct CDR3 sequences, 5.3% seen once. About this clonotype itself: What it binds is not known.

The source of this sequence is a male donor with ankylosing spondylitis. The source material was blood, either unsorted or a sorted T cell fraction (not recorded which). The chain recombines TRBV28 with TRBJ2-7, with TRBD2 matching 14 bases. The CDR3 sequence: CATGGLAGDEQYF. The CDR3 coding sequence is TGTGCCACCGGGGGACTAGCGGGAGACGAGCAGTACTTC.